The rows below give T cell receptor beta chains drawn from one sample of a study of shared clonotypes between healthy human individuals. The repertoire was sequenced with immunoSEQ multiplex PCR; TCRdb's copy has only in-frame clones and lacks some. The sample contains 2,500,000 or so clones, over 85% of which appear only once. Sequenced sample: naive CD4+ T cells from PBMCs. Receptor source: a man younger than 30 in good health. Some clones in this sample may be carry-over from other donors' samples. CDR3s include the opening cysteine and the closing phenylalanine or tryptophan. The D gene is left open where the match is weak. Rows give clone size only sometimes, using once, few, many, or a class for an expanded clone.

d_gene	abundance	v_gene	j_gene	CDR3aa	CDR3nt
-	-	TRBV30	TRBJ1-1	CAWSGKAGGGTFAEAFF	TGTGCCTGGAGTGGAAAGGCGGGGGGTGGAACTTTCGCTGAAGCTTTCTTT
TRBD2	-	TRBV7-8	TRBJ2-5	CASSLGLIWGRETQYF	TGTGCCAGCAGCCTGGGACTAATCTGGGGTCGTGAGACCCAGTACTTC
TRBD1	-	TRBV5-1	TRBJ2-5	CASSLDPGQGETQYF	TGCGCCAGCAGCTTGGACCCGGGACAGGGGGAGACCCAGTACTTC
TRBD1	-	TRBV19	TRBJ2-5	CASSDRGRDLGETQYF	TGTGCCAGTAGTGACAGGGGGCGCGATTTGGGAGAGACCCAGTACTTC
TRBD1	-	TRBV4-2	TRBJ2-1	CASSQGGQSSYNEQFF	TGTGCCAGCAGCCAAGGGGGACAGAGCTCCTACAATGAGCAGTTCTTC
TRBD1	once	TRBV7-9	TRBJ2-5	CASSPRSGQALQETQYF	TGTGCCAGCAGCCCGCGTTCGGGACAGGCCCTGCAAGAGACCCAGTACTTC
TRBD2	-	TRBV29-1	TRBJ2-3	CSVEGTSGRETDTQYF	TGCAGCGTTGAGGGGACTAGCGGGAGAGAAACAGATACGCAGTATTTT
-	-	TRBV4-1	TRBJ1-1	CASSQDRGSVAEAFF	TGCGCCAGCAGCCAAGACCGGGGGAGTGTCGCTGAAGCTTTCTTT
-	-	TRBV13	TRBJ2-2	CASSLGNAGTGELFF	TGTGCCAGCAGCTTGGGTAACGCGGGCACCGGGGAGCTGTTTTTT
-	-	TRBV2	TRBJ2-5	CANSEVSQETQYF	TGTGCCAACAGTGAGGTTAGCCAAGAGACCCAGTACTTC
-	-	TRBV5-1	TRBJ1-1	CASSLGLRPGTEAFF	TGCGCCAGCAGCTTGGGTTTGCGGCCGGGCACTGAAGCTTTCTTT
TRBD1	-	TRBV6-6	TRBJ1-3	CASSYTTGAGNTIYF	TGTGCCAGCAGTTACACGACAGGGGCTGGAAACACCATATATTTT
TRBD2	-	TRBV5-1	TRBJ2-5	CASRIAGGLETQYF	TGCGCCAGCAGAATAGCGGGAGGGTTGGAGACCCAGTACTTC
-	-	TRBV6-5	TRBJ1-6	CASSYYLGSPLHF	TGTGCCAGCAGTTACTACTTAGGTTCACCCCTCCACTTT
-	-	TRBV29-1	TRBJ1-2	CSVDRGSYGYTF	TGCAGCGTTGACAGGGGCTCCTATGGCTACACCTTC
-	-	TRBV28	TRBJ2-7	CASRNGQLFSYEQYF	TGTGCCAGCAGGAACGGACAGTTATTCTCCTACGAGCAGTACTTC
-	-	TRBV2	TRBJ2-1	CASSDRGPPQSEQFF	TGTGCCAGCAGCGACCGGGGCCCGCCGCAGAGTGAGCAGTTCTTC
-	-	TRBV7-3	TRBJ1-2	CASSLGQKDGYTF	TGTGCCAGCAGCTTAGGACAAAAGGATGGCTACACCTTC
TRBD2	once	TRBV27	TRBJ2-7	CASSFRLAGTYEQYF	TGTGCCAGCAGTTTCCGACTAGCGGGAACCTACGAGCAGTACTTC
-	-	TRBV19	TRBJ2-5	CASSMTLQETQYF	TGTGCCAGTAGTATGACCCTACAAGAGACCCAGTACTTC
TRBD1	-	TRBV19	TRBJ1-5	CASSTGTGGFNQPQHF	TGTGCCAGTAGTACCGGGACAGGGGGATTCAATCAGCCCCAGCATTTT
TRBD1	-	TRBV2	TRBJ1-5	CASSATGAIYSNQPQHF	TGTGCCAGCAGTGCGACAGGGGCGATCTATAGCAATCAGCCCCAGCATTTT
TRBD2	once	TRBV7-9	TRBJ2-5	CASSLSSGRGETQYF	TGTGCCAGCAGCTTAAGTAGCGGGAGGGGAGAGACCCAGTACTTC
TRBD2	-	TRBV10-1	TRBJ2-7	CASSGAGVPYEQYF	TGCGCCAGCAGTGGAGCGGGAGTGCCCTACGAGCAGTACTTC
TRBD2	-	TRBV28	TRBJ2-3	CASSSSSGYTDTQYF	TGTGCCAGCAGTTCATCTAGCGGATACACAGATACGCAGTATTTT
TRBD1	-	TRBV10-2	TRBJ2-2	CASSDYRTGYPGELFF	TGCGCCAGCAGTGATTACCGGACAGGGTACCCCGGGGAGCTGTTTTTT
-	few	TRBV28	TRBJ1-5	CASSLSSRGGSF	TGTGCCAGCAGTTTGTCTTCCAGGGGCGGGTCTTTT
TRBD2	-	TRBV18	TRBJ2-3	CASSLLAATTDTQYF	TGTGCCAGCTCACTACTAGCGGCCACCACAGATACGCAGTATTTT
-	-	TRBV28	TRBJ1-4	CASSLPPGGGEKLFF	TGTGCCAGCAGTCTCCCCCCGGGGGGTGGTGAAAAACTGTTTTTT
TRBD1	-	TRBV28	TRBJ2-1	CASSLNRGSYNEQFF	TGTGCCAGCAGTCTTAACAGGGGATCCTACAATGAGCAGTTCTTC
TRBD1	-	TRBV14	TRBJ2-7	CASTPIGDRVTYEQYF	TGTGCCAGCACCCCTATTGGGGACAGGGTAACGTACGAGCAGTACTTC
-	-	TRBV7-9	TRBJ1-1	CASSQITEAFF	TGTGCCAGCAGCCAGATAACTGAAGCTTTCTTT
-	-	TRBV30	TRBJ2-5	CAWGTGPQETQYF	TGTGCCTGGGGCACAGGGCCACAGGAGACCCAGTACTTC
-	-	TRBV18	TRBJ2-5	CASSPLGAKETQYF	TGTGCCAGCTCACCACTCGGGGCTAAAGAGACCCAGTACTTC
-	-	TRBV29-1	TRBJ2-7	CSVKGPSLSGEQYF	TGCAGCGTTAAAGGTCCCTCTTTGAGTGGGGAGCAGTACTTC
-	-	TRBV5-1	TRBJ2-3	CASSLRAAEAQYF	TGCGCCAGCAGCTTGAGAGCGGCAGAGGCGCAGTATTTT
-	-	TRBV7-3	TRBJ1-2	CASSETYRADYGYTF	TGTGCCAGCAGCGAGACCTACAGGGCAGACTATGGCTACACCTTC
-	-	TRBV9	TRBJ2-7	CASSVGWSRGDEQYF	TGTGCCAGCAGCGTAGGTTGGAGCCGAGGAGACGAGCAGTACTTC
-	-	TRBV6-5	TRBJ2-7	CASSSDSYEQYF	TGTGCCAGCAGTTCCGACTCTTACGAGCAGTACTTC
-	-	TRBV7-6	TRBJ2-1	CASSLEDSYNEQFF	TGTGCCAGCAGCTTAGAGGACTCTTACAATGAGCAGTTCTTC
-	-	TRBV6-5	TRBJ2-6	CASSRSALGANVLTF	TGTGCCAGCAGCCGGTCCGCCCTTGGGGCCAACGTCCTGACTTTC
-	-	TRBV7-9	TRBJ1-4	CASSLAGREGEKLFF	TGTGCCAGCAGCTTAGCGGGCAGGGAGGGTGAAAAACTGTTTTTT
-	-	TRBV19	TRBJ2-6	CASSPRWGEISGANVLTF	TGTGCCAGTAGCCCCCGATGGGGAGAAATCTCTGGGGCCAACGTCCTGACTTTC
-	-	TRBV7-9	TRBJ1-2	CASSLYPPQGNYGYTF	TGTGCCAGCAGCTTATACCCGCCCCAGGGGAACTATGGCTACACCTTC
TRBD2	-	TRBV15	TRBJ2-1	CATSREGAGALNEQFF	TGTGCCACCAGCAGAGAAGGCGCGGGAGCTCTCAATGAGCAGTTCTTC
TRBD1	once	TRBV18	TRBJ1-5	CASSPETGTQPQHF	TGTGCCAGCTCACCCGAGACAGGGACTCAGCCCCAGCATTTT
-	-	TRBV4-2	TRBJ1-4	CASSPSRFNEKLFF	TGTGCCAGCAGTCCCTCCCGTTTTAATGAAAAACTGTTTTTT
TRBD2	-	TRBV19	TRBJ2-1	CASSNPTSGKIYNEQFF	TGTGCCAGTAGTAATCCGACTAGCGGGAAGATCTACAATGAGCAGTTCTTC
-	-	TRBV6-5	TRBJ2-1	CASSYSRLRNEQFF	TGTGCCAGCAGTTACTCGAGACTCCGAAATGAGCAGTTCTTC
-	-	TRBV28	TRBJ2-1	CASSSPGHWGKEEQFF	TGTGCCAGCAGTTCCCCGGGACATTGGGGAAAGGAGGAGCAGTTCTTC
-	-	TRBV6-1	TRBJ1-2	CASSSGLDYGYTF	TGTGCCAGCAGTTCAGGGTTGGACTATGGCTACACCTTC
-	-	TRBV6-5	TRBJ1-3	CASSYGNTIYF	TGTGCCAGCAGCTACGGAAACACCATATATTTT
-	-	TRBV5-1	TRBJ2-7	CASSSPGYEQYF	TGCGCCAGCAGCAGTCCGGGTTACGAGCAGTACTTC
TRBD1	-	TRBV28	TRBJ1-3	CASRPQGAGGNTIYF	TGTGCCAGCAGGCCTCAGGGGGCAGGGGGAAACACCATATATTTT
TRBD1	-	TRBV6-6	TRBJ2-3	CASSAGGADTQYF	TGTGCCAGCAGTGCAGGGGGCGCAGATACGCAGTATTTT
-	-	TRBV6-6	TRBJ1-1	CASSSPGMTEAFF	TGTGCCAGCAGTTCCCCGGGAATGACTGAAGCTTTCTTT